The TCR beta chain described here comes from a study of identifying expanded T cells in peripheral blood. The table came from immunoSEQ multiplex PCR; TCRdb's copy has only in-frame clones and leaves some out. The repertoire consists of about 110,000 clones, with around 89% occurring once and the leading ten covering just under 8.5%. The study's findings and limits: Across healthy donors, higher total template counts meant significantly greater approximately two-week count variance.

Healthy donors had no documented immune events, such as infections, while sampled. In the case of this clone: Antigen unknown.

V was pared by 4 bases and J by 13 bases, with 11 bases between. This CDR3 region has 11 residues. Germline values: CDR1 MDHEN, CDR2 SYDVKM. V is TRBV28 and J is TRBJ2-4; D is perhaps TRBD1 (6 bases). This receptor was identified in a person aged 18 to 75 in good health. Sequenced sample: blood. Here the CDR3 DNA reads TGTGCCAGCAGTTCAGACAGGATACAGTACTTC. Encoded protein: CASSSDRIQYF.